The 10 T cell receptor beta chains reported below all come from one sample, sequenced in a study of blood T cell repertoires in COVID-19. Only in-frame clones appear in the TCRdb table, and some are missing; sequencing was by immunoSEQ multiplex PCR. Counted here are some 90,000 clones, 86% occurring once; the ten biggest clones make up roughly 20%. Sequencing used peripheral blood. Receptors originate from a woman over 75 with acute or convalescent COVID-19.

The chain employs TRBV12-3 or TRBV12-4 and TRBJ1-5, with 7 bases aligning to TRBD1. The trim removed 6 bases at V and 11 bases at J, leaving 4 bases unmatched. CDR3 size: 11 residues. The CDR3 spells CASRLQGTQHF. For the CDR3, the DNA is TGTGCCAGCAGGTTACAGGGGACCCAGCATTTT.

The chain recombines TRBV7-9 with TRBJ2-2; the match to TRBD1 covers 7 bases. Trimming at V came to 5 bases and at J to 3 bases, leaving 12 bases not matched to a gene. This CDR3 spans 17 amino acids. CDR1 is SEHNR, CDR2 FQNEAQ, per germline (reference sequence). The CDR3 spells CASSLTTGTEYTGELFF. CDR3 nucleotides: TGTGCCAGCAGCCTGACGACCGGGACAGAGTACACCGGGGAGCTGTTTTTT.

The DNA of the CDR3 is TGTGCCAGTAGTCTGGACAGGGGGAGCAATCAGCCCCAGCATTTT. Protein sequence: CASSLDRGSNQPQHF. The chain joins TRBV19 to TRBJ1-5, with 10 bases aligning to TRBD1. The germline gives CDR1 LNHDA, CDR2 SQIVND (reference sequence). CDR3 length: 15 amino acids. Losses at the gene ends were 5 bases for V and 1 base for J; bases not matched to a gene: 2.

The gene calls are TRBV2 and TRBJ2-5; 11 nucleotides align to TRBD2. The trim removed 6 bases at V and 1 base at J, leaving 7 bases unmatched. The CDR3 loop spans 16 amino acids. Germline values: CDR1 SNHLY, CDR2 FYNNEI. CDR3 in amino acids: CASRRGLAGGQETQYF. The CDR3 coding sequence is TGTGCCAGCAGAAGAGGGCTAGCGGGGGGCCAAGAGACCCAGTACTTC.

The chain couples TRBV5-4 to TRBJ2-2; the match to TRBD1 covers 8 bases. This CDR3 region has 15 residues. The J segment lost 7 bases and the V segment lost 5 bases, leaving 10 bases of the junction unmatched. The V gene's germline CDR1 is SGHNT and CDR2 YYREEE (reference sequence). Here the CDR3 DNA reads TGTGCCAGCAGGTCGGACAGGGTAAAGTTCGGGGAGCTGTTTTTT. This gives the protein CASRSDRVKFGELFF.

This chain connects TRBV7-3 to TRBJ2-3, with 10 bases aligning to TRBD1. CDR1 SGHTA and CDR2 FQGTGA come from the germline V gene. J gave up 3 bases and V 2 bases, and 2 bases lay outside the gene matches. The CDR3 spans 15 residues. The CDR3 nucleotides read TGTGCCAGCAGCTTAGGGACAGGGGCGACAGATACGCAGTATTTT. Protein: CASSLGTGATDTQYF.

This chain connects TRBV11-2 to TRBJ1-4; D is ambiguous. The CDR3 extends over 13 amino acids. From germline, CDR1 is SGHAT and CDR2 FQNNGV. With 2 bases removed from V and 12 bases from J, the gap between germline ends came to 13 bases. In DNA, the CDR3 is TGTGCCAGCAGCTTAAGAGGGAAGGAGGAACTGTTTTTT. This encodes CASSLRGKEELFF.

The count of this clone is one. The rearrangement links TRBV10-3 to TRBJ1-2; perhaps TRBD1 as D (5 bases). Germline V gene lookup returns CDR1 ENHRY and CDR2 SYGVKD. V lost 11 bases and J lost 3, with 16 bases in between. The CDR3 length is 13 residues. CDR3 amino acids: CAVRASGDYGYTF. Written as DNA, the CDR3 is TGTGCCGTAAGGGCCTCGGGGGACTATGGCTACACCTTC.

The V and J genes are TRBV6-5 and TRBJ2-7; tentatively, D is TRBD1 or TRBD2 (6 bases each). V lost 6 bases, J lost 0 bases, and 15 bases lay in between. The CDR3 contains 15 residues. Germline assignment: CDR1 MNHEY and CDR2 SVGAGI. The CDR3 region is CASRYGGGTSYEQYF. The DNA of the CDR3 is TGTGCCAGCAGGTACGGGGGCGGAACCTCCTACGAGCAGTACTTC.

This clone was detected only once. J is TRBJ2-1 and V is TRBV6-5; 7 nucleotides agree with TRBD2. The germline V gene encodes CDR1 MNHEY and CDR2 SVGAGI. The CDR3 consists of 12 residues. The J segment lost 9 bases and the V segment lost 5 bases, leaving 4 bases of the junction unmatched. The CDR3: CASSTSSGEQFF. The CDR3 nucleotides read TGTGCCAGCAGTACGTCTAGCGGTGAGCAGTTCTTC.